This T cell receptor beta chain stems from a study of T cell repertoires in cytomegalovirus infection. Regarding the study as a whole: HLA-C-restricted CMV clonotypes gave the most frequent clonotype in two of eight donors.

TCRdb reprocessed the reads via MiXCR and lists one record per CDR3 protein. The sample has approximately 730,000 distinct CDR3 sequences, around 29% seen once. CDR3 length: 18 residues. Looked up from germline, CDR1 is SGHVS and CDR2 is FNYEAQ. Trimming left V 2 bases short and J 0 bases short, with 20 bases between. The table lists this clonotype with many counts. No antigen is known for it. The sequencing used cultured CD8+ T cells from PBMCs, collected from culture after CMV antigen stimulation. The chain is built from TRBV7-6 and TRBJ2-7, with D possibly matching TRBD2 (6 bases). The sequence was collected from a human donor in good health (CMV status not recorded). Some clones in this sample may be carry-over from other donors' samples. This CDR3 is CASSLLGGRASDSYEQYF. CDR3 bases: TGTGCCAGCAGCTTACTCGGAGGGCGGGCTAGCGACTCCTACGAGCAGTACTTC. Together with reference TRBV7-6 and TRBJ2-7, the CDR3 gives the full variable domain: GAGVSQSPRYKVTKRGQDVALRCDPISGHVSLYWYRQALGQGPEFLTYFNYEAQQDKSGLPNDRFSAERPEGSISTLTIQRTEQRDSAMYRCASSLLGGRASDSYEQYFGPGTRLTVT.